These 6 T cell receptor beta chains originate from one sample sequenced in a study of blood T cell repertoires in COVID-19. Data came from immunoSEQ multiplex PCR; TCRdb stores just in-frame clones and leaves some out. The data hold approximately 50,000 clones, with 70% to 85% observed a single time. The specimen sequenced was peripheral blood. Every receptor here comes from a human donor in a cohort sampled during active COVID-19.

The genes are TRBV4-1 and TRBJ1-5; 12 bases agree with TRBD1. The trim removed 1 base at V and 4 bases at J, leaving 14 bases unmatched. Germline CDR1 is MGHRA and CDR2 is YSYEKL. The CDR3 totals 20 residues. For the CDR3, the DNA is TGCGCCAGCAGCCAAGGATCACTCCGGGGACAGGGGGCTCTAAATCAGCCCCAGCATTTT. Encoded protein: CASSQGSLRGQGALNQPQHF.

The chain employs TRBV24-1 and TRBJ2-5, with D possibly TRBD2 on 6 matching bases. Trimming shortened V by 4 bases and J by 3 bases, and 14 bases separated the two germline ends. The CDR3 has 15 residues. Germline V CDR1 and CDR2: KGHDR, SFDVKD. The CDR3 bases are TGTGCCACCAGTGACTCCGGGACTCAAAAAGAGACCCAGTACTTC. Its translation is CATSDSGTQKETQYF.

CDR3 DNA: TGTGCCACCAGCAGCTTTCAGGGCCACTCTGGAAACACCATATATTTT. Amino acid sequence: CATSSFQGHSGNTIYF. This rearrangement joins TRBV15 to TRBJ1-3; D is possibly TRBD1 (5 bases). Germline CDR1 and CDR2: LNHNV and YYDKDF (reference sequence). The V gene lost 3 bases and the J gene lost 0 bases, with 12 bases spanning the gap. The CDR3 sequence is 16 residues long.

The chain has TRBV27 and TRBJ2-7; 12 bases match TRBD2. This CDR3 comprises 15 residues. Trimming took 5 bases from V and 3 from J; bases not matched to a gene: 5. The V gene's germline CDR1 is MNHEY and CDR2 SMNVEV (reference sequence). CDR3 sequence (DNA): TGTGCCAGCAGTCCAGGACTAGCGGGACTCTACGAGCAGTACTTC. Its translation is CASSPGLAGLYEQYF.

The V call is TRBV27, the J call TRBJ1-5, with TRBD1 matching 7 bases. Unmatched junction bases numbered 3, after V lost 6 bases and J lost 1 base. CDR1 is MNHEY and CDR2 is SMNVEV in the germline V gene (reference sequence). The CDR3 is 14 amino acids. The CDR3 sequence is CASRPGQSNQPQHF. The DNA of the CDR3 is TGTGCCAGCAGACCGGGACAGAGCAATCAGCCCCAGCATTTT.

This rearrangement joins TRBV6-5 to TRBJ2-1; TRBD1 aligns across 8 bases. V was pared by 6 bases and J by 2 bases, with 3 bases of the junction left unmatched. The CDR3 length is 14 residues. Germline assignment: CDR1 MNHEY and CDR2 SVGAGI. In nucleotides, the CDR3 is TGTGCCAGCAGAGTACAGGGGGCCTACAATGAGCAGTTCTTC. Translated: CASRVQGAYNEQFF.